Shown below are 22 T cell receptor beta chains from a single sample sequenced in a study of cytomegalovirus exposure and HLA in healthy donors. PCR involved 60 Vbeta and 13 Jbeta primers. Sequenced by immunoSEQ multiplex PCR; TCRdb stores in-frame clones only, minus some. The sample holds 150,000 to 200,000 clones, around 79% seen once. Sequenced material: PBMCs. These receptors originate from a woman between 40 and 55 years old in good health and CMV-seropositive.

The CDR3 here is CASSEEAGTYEQYF. CDR3 in DNA: TGTGCCAGCAGTGAAGAGGCAGGGACCTACGAGCAGTACTTC. J is TRBJ2-7 and V is TRBV6-1; perhaps TRBD1 as D (5 bases). The CDR3 runs to 14 residues. Germline V gene lookup returns CDR1 MNHNS and CDR2 SASEGT. V was pared by 1 base and J by 2 bases, with 9 bases between.

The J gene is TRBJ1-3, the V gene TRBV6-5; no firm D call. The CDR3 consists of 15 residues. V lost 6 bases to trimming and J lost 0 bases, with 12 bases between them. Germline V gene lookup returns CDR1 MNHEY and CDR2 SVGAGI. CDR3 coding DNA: TGTGCCAGCAGGGGCAGGCCTATCTCTGGAAACACCATATATTTT. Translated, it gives CASRGRPISGNTIYF.

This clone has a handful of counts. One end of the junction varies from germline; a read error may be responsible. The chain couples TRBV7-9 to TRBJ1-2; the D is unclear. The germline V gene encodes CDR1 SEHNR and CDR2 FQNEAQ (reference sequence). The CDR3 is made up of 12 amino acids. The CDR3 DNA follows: TGTTCCAGCAGCCTACGAGATTATGGCTACACCTTC. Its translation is CSSSLRDYGYTF. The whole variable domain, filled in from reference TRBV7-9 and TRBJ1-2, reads DTGVSQNPRHKITKRGQNVTFRCDPISEHNRLYWYRQTLGQGPEFLTYFQNEAQLEKSRLLSDRFSAERPKGSFSTLEIQRTEQGDSAMYLCSSSLRDYGYTFGSGTRLTVV.

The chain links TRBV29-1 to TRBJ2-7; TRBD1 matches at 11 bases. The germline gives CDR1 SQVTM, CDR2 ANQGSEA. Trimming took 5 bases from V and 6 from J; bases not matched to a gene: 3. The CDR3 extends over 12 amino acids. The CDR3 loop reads CSVRTGGREQYF. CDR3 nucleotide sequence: TGCAGCGTTAGGACAGGGGGCCGCGAGCAGTACTTC.

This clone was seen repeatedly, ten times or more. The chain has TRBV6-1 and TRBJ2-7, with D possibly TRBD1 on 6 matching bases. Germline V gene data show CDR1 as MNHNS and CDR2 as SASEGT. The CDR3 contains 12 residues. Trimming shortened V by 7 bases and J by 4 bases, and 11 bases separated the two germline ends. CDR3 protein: CASTRGRYEQYF. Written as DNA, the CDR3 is TGTGCCAGCACCAGGGGCAGGTACGAGCAGTACTTC.

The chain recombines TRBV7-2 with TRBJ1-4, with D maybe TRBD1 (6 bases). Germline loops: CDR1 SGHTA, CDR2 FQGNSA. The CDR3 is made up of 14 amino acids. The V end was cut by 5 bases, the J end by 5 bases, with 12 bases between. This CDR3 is CASSQQGINEKLFF. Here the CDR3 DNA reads TGTGCCAGCAGCCAACAGGGTATCAATGAAAAACTGTTTTTT.

CDR3 sequence (DNA): TGTGCCAGCAGGAAGAATGAGCCGGGTGGCTACACCTTC. It codes for CASRKNEPGGYTF. This chain connects TRBV6-5 to TRBJ1-2; D gene uncertain. Trimming pared 6 bases from V and 7 bases from J, leaving 15 bases between. CDR3 length: 13 amino acids. CDR1 and CDR2 (germline): MNHEY, SVGAGI.

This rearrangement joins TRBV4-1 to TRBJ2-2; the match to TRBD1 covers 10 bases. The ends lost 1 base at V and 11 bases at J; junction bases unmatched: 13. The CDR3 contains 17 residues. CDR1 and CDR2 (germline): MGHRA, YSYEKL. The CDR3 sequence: CASSQVPSGTGVVELFF. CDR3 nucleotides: TGCGCCAGCAGCCAAGTCCCATCCGGGACAGGGGTGGTCGAGCTGTTTTTT.

CDR3 in amino acids: CASSFHPGSSYNEQFF. The CDR3 coding sequence is TGTGCCAGCAGCTTCCACCCGGGAAGCTCCTACAATGAGCAGTTCTTC. The rearrangement uses TRBV5-4 and TRBJ2-1; D perhaps matches TRBD2 (5 bases). Germline V CDR1 and CDR2: SGHNT, YYREEE (reference sequence). V shed 2 bases and J shed 0 bases, with 12 bases lying between them. This CDR3 spans 16 amino acids.

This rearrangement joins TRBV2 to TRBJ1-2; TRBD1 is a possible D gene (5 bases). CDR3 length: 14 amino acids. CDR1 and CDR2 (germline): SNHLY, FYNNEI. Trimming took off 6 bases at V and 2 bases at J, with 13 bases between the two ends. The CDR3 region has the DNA TGTGCCAGCAGCTTGACAGTAATCAACTATGGCTACACCTTC. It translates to CASSLTVINYGYTF.

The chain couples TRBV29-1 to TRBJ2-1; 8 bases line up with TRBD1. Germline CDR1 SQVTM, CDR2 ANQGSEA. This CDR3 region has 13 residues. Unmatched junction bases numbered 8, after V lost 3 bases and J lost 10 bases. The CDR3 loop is CSVEGRTGLEQFF. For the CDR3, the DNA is TGCAGCGTTGAGGGCAGGACAGGGTTGGAGCAGTTCTTC.

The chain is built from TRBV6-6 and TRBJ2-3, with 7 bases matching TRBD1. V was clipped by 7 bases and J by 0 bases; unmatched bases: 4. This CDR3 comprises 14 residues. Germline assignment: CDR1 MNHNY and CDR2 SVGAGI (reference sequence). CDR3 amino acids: CASNQGDSTDTQYF. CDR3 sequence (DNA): TGTGCCAGCAATCAGGGGGACAGCACAGATACGCAGTATTTT.

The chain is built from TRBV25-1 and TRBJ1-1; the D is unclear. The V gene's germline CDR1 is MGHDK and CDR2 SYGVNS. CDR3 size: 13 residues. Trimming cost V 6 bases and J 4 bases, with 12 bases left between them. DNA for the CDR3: TGTGCCAGCAGCGGGAGATACAGCACTGAAGCTTTCTTT. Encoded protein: CASSGRYSTEAFF.

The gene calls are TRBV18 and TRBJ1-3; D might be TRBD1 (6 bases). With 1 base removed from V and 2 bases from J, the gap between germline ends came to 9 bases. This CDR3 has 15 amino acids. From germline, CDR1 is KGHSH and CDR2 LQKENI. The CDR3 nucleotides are TGTGCCAGCTCACCACGCAGGGGACCTGGAAACACCATATATTTT. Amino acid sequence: CASSPRRGPGNTIYF.

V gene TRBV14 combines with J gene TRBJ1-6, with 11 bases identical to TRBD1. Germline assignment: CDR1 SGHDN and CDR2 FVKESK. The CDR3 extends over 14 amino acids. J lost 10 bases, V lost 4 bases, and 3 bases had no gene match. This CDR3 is CASSPRTGGSPLHF. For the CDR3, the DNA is TGTGCCAGCAGCCCCCGGACAGGGGGCTCACCCCTCCACTTT.

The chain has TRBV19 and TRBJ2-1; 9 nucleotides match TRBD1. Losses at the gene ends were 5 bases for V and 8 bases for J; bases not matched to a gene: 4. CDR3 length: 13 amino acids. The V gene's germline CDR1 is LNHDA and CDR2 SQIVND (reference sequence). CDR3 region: CASSFGQGYEQFF. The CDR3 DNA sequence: TGTGCCAGTAGTTTCGGACAGGGGTATGAGCAGTTCTTC.

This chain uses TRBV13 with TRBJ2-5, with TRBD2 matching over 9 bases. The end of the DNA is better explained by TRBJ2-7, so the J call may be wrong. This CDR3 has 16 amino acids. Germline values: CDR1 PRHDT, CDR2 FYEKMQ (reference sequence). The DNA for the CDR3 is TGTGCCAGCAGCTTAGTATTCGCGGGAGGGCCCTACGAGCAGTACTTC. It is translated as CASSLVFAGGPYEQYF.

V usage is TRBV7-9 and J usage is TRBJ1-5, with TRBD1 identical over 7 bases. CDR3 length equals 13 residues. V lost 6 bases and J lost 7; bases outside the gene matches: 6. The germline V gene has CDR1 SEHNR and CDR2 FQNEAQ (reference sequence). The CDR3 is CASSRQGDQPQHF. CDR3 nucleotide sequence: TGTGCCAGCAGTCGACAGGGAGACCAGCCCCAGCATTTT.

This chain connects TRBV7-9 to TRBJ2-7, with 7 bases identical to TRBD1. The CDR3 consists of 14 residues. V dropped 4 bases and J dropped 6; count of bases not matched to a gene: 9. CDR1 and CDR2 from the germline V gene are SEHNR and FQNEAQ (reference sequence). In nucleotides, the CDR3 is TGTGCCAGCAGCTCTCAAACAGGGGTGGGCGAGCAGTACTTC. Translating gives CASSSQTGVGEQYF.

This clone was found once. The CDR3 DNA reads as TGCGCCAGCAGCTTTGCACTAGCGGGGCCTGGGGCCCAGTACTTC. This gives the protein CASSFALAGPGAQYF. The chain couples TRBV5-1 to TRBJ2-5; 10 bases match TRBD2. From germline, CDR1 is SGHRS and CDR2 YFSETQ. The length of the CDR3 is 15 residues. V was clipped by 2 bases and J by 9 bases; unmatched bases: 10.

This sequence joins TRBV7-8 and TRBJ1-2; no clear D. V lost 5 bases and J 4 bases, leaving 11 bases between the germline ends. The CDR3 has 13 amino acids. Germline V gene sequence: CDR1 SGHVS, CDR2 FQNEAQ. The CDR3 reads CASSPEGFYGYTF. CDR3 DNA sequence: TGTGCCAGCAGCCCCGAGGGATTCTATGGCTACACCTTC.

CDR3 region: CASSLASEQFF. CDR3 DNA: TGTGCCAGCAGCTTAGCGAGTGAGCAGTTCTTC. The V gene is TRBV11-2, the J gene TRBJ2-1; D call uncertain. V was clipped by 1 base and J by 9 bases, with 4 bases between them. CDR3 length: 11 residues. Germline V gene lookup returns CDR1 SGHAT and CDR2 FQNNGV.